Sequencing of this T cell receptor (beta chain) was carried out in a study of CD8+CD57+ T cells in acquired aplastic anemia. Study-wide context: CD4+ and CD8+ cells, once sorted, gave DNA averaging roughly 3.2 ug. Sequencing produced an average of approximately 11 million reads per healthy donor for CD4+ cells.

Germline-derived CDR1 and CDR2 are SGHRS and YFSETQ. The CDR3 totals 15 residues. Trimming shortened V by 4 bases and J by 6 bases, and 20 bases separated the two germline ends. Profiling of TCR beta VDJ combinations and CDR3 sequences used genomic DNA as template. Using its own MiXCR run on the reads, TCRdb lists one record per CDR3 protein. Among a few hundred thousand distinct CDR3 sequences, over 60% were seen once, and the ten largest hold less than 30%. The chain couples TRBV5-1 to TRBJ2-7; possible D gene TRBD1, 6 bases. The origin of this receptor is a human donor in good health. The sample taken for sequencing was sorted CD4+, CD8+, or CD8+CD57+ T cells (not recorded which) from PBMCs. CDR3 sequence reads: CASSPSGTPTREQYF. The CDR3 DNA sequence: TGCGCCAGCAGCCCGTCCGGGACACCAACCCGCGAGCAGTACTTC.